Below, 9 T cell receptor beta chains from the same sample are listed, as sequenced in a study of T-cell reconstitution after alpha-beta-depleted transplantation in children. Preparing the TCRbeta library involved the use of unique molecular identifiers. TCRdb re-analysed the PCR reads in MiXCR, keeping a single row per CDR3 protein. The sample has around 420,000 distinct CDR3 sequences; 15% to 20% are singletons. The starting material was PBMCs, mostly from graft donor cells, obtained 360 days after TCRalphabeta/CD19-depleted stem cell transplant. The receptors originated from a boy under three years old who had a stem cell transplant for Wiskott-Aldrich syndrome, so the T cells may come from the graft donor.

Here the CDR3 reads CASNGASASRNEQFF. CDR3 DNA sequence: TGTGCCAGCAATGGGGCTAGCGCGTCGAGGAATGAGCAGTTCTTC. The genes are TRBV2 and TRBJ2-1, with D possibly TRBD2 on 6 matching bases. V shed 7 bases and J shed 7 bases, with 20 bases lying between them. The germline gives CDR1 SNHLY, CDR2 FYNNEI. The CDR3 has 15 amino acids.

CDR3 coding DNA: TGTGCCAGTAGTATTGGCAGGGTCTATGGCTACACCTTC. The encoded protein is CASSIGRVYGYTF. The chain is built from TRBV19 and TRBJ1-2, with a tentative D call TRBD1 (5 bases). The V end was cut by 3 bases, the J end by 4 bases, with 9 bases between. The CDR3 is made up of 13 amino acids. Germline lookup yields CDR1 LNHDA and CDR2 SQIVND (reference sequence). Variable domain in full (rest from reference TRBV19 and TRBJ1-2): DGGITQSPKYLFRKEGQNVTLSCEQNLNHDAMYWYRQDPGQGLRLIYYSQIVNDFQKGDIAEGYSVSREKKESFPLTVTSAQKNPTAFYLCASSIGRVYGYTFGSGTRLTVV.

With regard to this clonotype: A read error may produce the germline difference seen at one junction end. V gene TRBV5-1 combines with J gene TRBJ2-1, with TRBD2 as a possible D gene (6 bases). The CDR3 spans 16 residues. Germline CDR1 reads SGHRS; CDR2 reads YFSETQ. This CDR3 reads CAISYVAASSYNEQFF. CDR3 DNA: TGCGCCATCAGCTACGTAGCGGCAAGCTCCTACAATGAGCAGTTCTTC. The whole variable domain, filled in from reference TRBV5-1 and TRBJ2-1, reads KAGVTQTPRYLIKTRGQQVTLSCSPISGHRSVSWYQQTPGQGLQFLFEYFSETQRNKGNFPGRFSGRQFSNSRSEMNVSTLELGDSALYLCAISYVAASSYNEQFFGPGTRLTVL.

This chain uses TRBV2 with TRBJ2-4; D gene ambiguous. This CDR3 region has 13 residues. V lost 8 bases, J lost 3 bases, and 11 bases lay in between. CDR1 and CDR2 (germline): SNHLY, FYNNEI. The CDR3 sequence is CASGGLDKNIQYF. The CDR3 DNA reads as TGTGCCAGCGGCGGTTTGGACAAAAACATTCAGTACTTC.

This clonotype turned up a few times. This chain links TRBV24-1 with TRBJ2-1, with TRBD2 as a possible D gene (6 bases). Germline CDR1 KGHDR, CDR2 SFDVKD. With 7 bases removed from V and 4 bases from J, the gap between germline ends came to 10 bases. The CDR3 is 13 amino acids. The CDR3 sequence is CATSGSSYNEQFF. In DNA, the CDR3 is TGTGCCACCAGCGGGAGTTCTTACAATGAGCAGTTCTTC.

The chain has TRBV5-6 and TRBJ2-7; maybe TRBD2 (6 bases). In germline, CDR1 is SGHDT, CDR2 YYEEEE. The CDR3 is 17 residues long. V lost 4 bases, J lost 4 bases, and 24 bases lay in between. The CDR3 loop is CASSPVTSQPHLYEQYF. In DNA form, the CDR3 reads TGTGCCAGCAGCCCGGTGACTAGTCAACCCCACCTTTACGAGCAGTACTTC.

This clonotype was counted a few times. The DNA of the CDR3 is TGTGCCATCAGTGAGGGCAGGGACTGGAGAAAGTCGGGCTACACCTTC. Translated: CAISEGRDWRKSGYTF. The rearrangement joins TRBV10-3 to TRBJ1-2; tentative D call: TRBD1 (5 bases). Germline V CDR1 and CDR2: ENHRY, SYGVKD. Trimming took off 2 bases at V and 8 bases at J, with 21 bases between the two ends. The CDR3 runs 16 residues.

This clonotype occurred a few times. This chain connects TRBV29-1 to TRBJ2-1, with a possible D match to TRBD2 (6 bases). V lost 3 bases to trimming and J lost 4 bases, with 10 bases between them. Germline V gene lookup returns CDR1 SQVTM and CDR2 ANQGSEA. CDR3 size: 13 residues. The CDR3 sequence is CSVDGSAYNEQFF. The CDR3 bases are TGCAGCGTTGACGGGAGCGCATACAATGAGCAGTTCTTC.

The CDR3: CASSQDGTGDHTGELFF. CDR3 coding DNA: TGCGCCAGCAGCCAAGATGGGACAGGGGATCACACCGGGGAGCTGTTTTTT. V is TRBV4-3 and J is TRBJ2-2; TRBD1 agrees at 10 bases. The germline V gene encodes CDR1 LGHNA and CDR2 YSLEER. Trimming at V came to 0 bases and at J to 3 bases, leaving 4 bases not matched to a gene. The CDR3 sequence is 17 residues long.